The count of the clone carrying this T cell receptor beta chain is one. Its cognate antigen is unknown. Carried by the TCR beta cDNA libraries were unique molecular identifiers. Roughly 500,000 cDNA molecules were obtained per 1 to 10 million input T cells. TCRdb fed the PCR reads into MiXCR, producing one record per CDR3 protein. The table shows hundreds of thousands of distinct CDR3 sequences, with less than 45% occurring only once. The sample comes from a study of post-analysis software for immune sequencing data. Across the study: Patients had relapsing-remitting, secondary progressive or progressive-relapsing multiple sclerosis; some lacked subtype.

V shed 0 bases and J shed 1 base, with 17 bases lying between them. The CDR3 consists of 18 residues. Per germline, CDR1 SGHRS and CDR2 YFSETQ. Study conclusions and caveats: Controls showed significantly higher normalized Chao1 diversity than did multiple sclerosis patients. Five or six TRBV segments were significantly more frequent in patients than in controls. TRBV5-6, TRBV5-1 and TRBV20-1 were among these segments.

Source material: blood. The chain employs TRBV5-1 and TRBJ2-1; the D gene is possibly TRBD2 (6 bases). This TCR derives from a girl aged 10-17 years with multiple sclerosis. The DNA of the CDR3 is TGCGCCAGCAGCTTGGTTGGTAGCGGTGGGCAGTCCTACAATGAGCAGTTCTTC. As protein: CASSLVGSGGQSYNEQFF.